These 15 T cell receptor beta chains came from one sample sequenced in a study of T cells in Graves' hyperthyroidism and ophthalmopathy. Amplified regions were TCR beta CDR3 sequences from RNA transcripts. The study used the HTBI primer set for a first-round RT-PCR of the TCR CDR3. TCRdb re-derived calls from the multiplex PCR reads in MiXCR, one entry per CDR3 protein. The sample carries about 840,000 distinct CDR3 sequences, 38% recorded once. Sample: blood. These receptors originate from a man younger than 30 with Graves' hyperthyroidism.

The rearrangement uses TRBV20-1 and TRBJ1-5; TRBD1 aligns across 8 bases. After removal of 3 bases from V and 0 bases from J, the junction contained 4 bases not matched to a gene. Germline V gives CDR1 DFQATT, CDR2 SNEGSKA (reference sequence). The length of the CDR3 is 15 residues. Here the CDR3 reads CSARDRAYSNQPQHF. As DNA, the CDR3 is TGCAGTGCTAGGGACAGGGCCTATAGCAATCAGCCCCAGCATTTT.

The chain recombines TRBV7-2 with TRBJ2-5; no clear D. The germline V gene has CDR1 SGHTA and CDR2 FQGNSA. CDR3 size: 15 residues. V shed 5 bases and J shed 0 bases, with 13 bases lying between them. The CDR3 loop is CASSASGQHQETQYF. CDR3 in DNA: TGTGCCAGCAGCGCCAGTGGGCAGCACCAAGAGACCCAGTACTTC.

This clonotype was seen only once. This chain joins TRBV29-1 and TRBJ1-5; D ambiguous. The V and J ends lost 7 bases and 9 bases respectively, with 22 bases between them. This CDR3 comprises 14 residues. The V gene's germline CDR1 is SQVTM and CDR2 ANQGSEA. In DNA form, the CDR3 reads TGCAGCGCTTACAGCGGGCAGCTGGGATCGCCCCAGCATTTT. This codes for CSAYSGQLGSPQHF. The full variable domain, completed using reference TRBV29-1 and TRBJ1-5, is SAVISQKPSRDICQRGTSLTIQCQVDSQVTMMFWYRQQPGQSLTLIATANQGSEATYESGFVIDKFPISRPNLTFSTLTVSNMSPEDSSIYLCSAYSGQLGSPQHFGDGTRLSIL.

This clonotype was seen repeatedly, ten times or more. The chain joins TRBV29-1 to TRBJ1-4; no definite D call. V was cut by 5 bases and J by 4 bases, with 8 bases left in between. The CDR3 has 12 residues. Germline V gene sequence: CDR1 SQVTM, CDR2 ANQGSEA. The CDR3 sequence is CSVSKHNEKLFF. The CDR3 DNA is TGCAGCGTTTCAAAACATAATGAAAAACTGTTTTTT.

This clonotype has just one count. One end of the junction does not line up with germline, which may come from a read error. This sequence joins TRBV7-2 and TRBJ2-7; 9 nucleotides line up with TRBD2. Germline V lookup: CDR1 SGHTA, CDR2 FQGNSA. The length of the CDR3 is 16 residues. Here the CDR3 reads CASSQGTSGSYYEQYF. The CDR3, as DNA: TGCGCCAGCAGCCAAGGCACTAGCGGGTCTTACTACGAGCAGTACTTC.

Many counts were recorded for this clonotype. The genes are TRBV20-1 and TRBJ1-3; no definite D call. The germline V gene has CDR1 DFQATT and CDR2 SNEGSKA (reference sequence). This CDR3 is built from 11 residues. V lost 3 bases and J 5 bases, leaving 5 bases between the germline ends. The CDR3 DNA reads TGCAGTGCTAGGGACCGAAACACCATATATTTT. The encoded protein is CSARDRNTIYF.

J is TRBJ2-7 and V is TRBV4-1; either TRBD1 or TRBD2 may fit D (5 bases each). Trimming stripped 1 base from V and 9 bases from J, with 19 bases between. Germline V gene data show CDR1 as MGHRA and CDR2 as YSYEKL. The CDR3 spans 15 residues. This chain's CDR3 is CASSQGFGALPGQYF. The CDR3 DNA is TGCGCCAGCAGCCAAGGATTCGGGGCCCTCCCGGGGCAGTACTTC.

V and J are TRBV4-1 and TRBJ2-7; TRBD1 might be the D (6 bases). Deletions cut 0 bases from V and 4 bases from J, with 13 bases between. CDR3 size: 15 residues. Germline V gene sequence: CDR1 MGHRA, CDR2 YSYEKL. Here the CDR3 DNA reads TGCGCCAGCAGCCAAGAATGGCAGGGGCCGTACGAGCAGTACTTC. It translates to CASSQEWQGPYEQYF.

The table lists this clonotype with many counts. The gene calls are TRBV15 and TRBJ2-5; maybe TRBD1 (5 bases). V lost 0 bases and J 4 bases, leaving 12 bases between the germline ends. The CDR3 extends over 15 amino acids. Looked up from germline, CDR1 is LNHNV and CDR2 is YYDKDF (reference sequence). The CDR3 DNA follows: TGTGCCACCAGCAGAGATCTTGGCAGGGCAGAGACCCAGTACTTC. It codes for CATSRDLGRAETQYF.

This clonotype came up many times. This sequence joins TRBV7-3 and TRBJ2-2; D gene uncertain. CDR3 size: 12 residues. Germline V lookup: CDR1 SGHTA, CDR2 FQGTGA. Trimming took off 5 bases at V and 8 bases at J, with 9 bases between the two ends. The chain's CDR3 is CASSPPGGELFF. For the CDR3, the DNA is TGTGCCAGCAGCCCTCCTGGGGGGGAGCTGTTTTTT.

The rearrangement links TRBV7-2 to TRBJ1-1, with TRBD1 as a possible D gene (6 bases). The CDR3 spans 14 residues. V shed 6 bases and J shed 2 bases, with 13 bases lying between them. The germline V gene has CDR1 SGHTA and CDR2 FQGNSA. This CDR3 is CASRGRGPNTEAFF. The CDR3 bases are TGTGCCAGCAGAGGCAGGGGTCCTAACACTGAAGCTTTCTTT.

The chain joins TRBV20-1 to TRBJ2-2; D unresolved. The germline V gene has CDR1 DFQATT and CDR2 SNEGSKA (reference sequence). V dropped 3 bases and J dropped 0 bases, with 11 bases sitting between them. The CDR3 has 15 residues. The CDR3 nucleotides are TGCAGTGCTAGTCCCGGGCCCGCGAACACCGGGGAGCTGTTTTTT. Translating gives CSASPGPANTGELFF.

Remarks on this clonotype: A read error may be the cause here, since a much bigger clone is one base away. V gene TRBV10-1 combines with J gene TRBJ2-5, with D perhaps given as TRBD1 or TRBD2 (6 bases each). The CDR3 runs to 11 residues. The germline CDR1 and CDR2 sequences are WNHNN and SYGVQD (reference sequence). DNA of the CDR3: TGCTCCAGCAGTGAGGGGGGAACCCAGTACTTC. Encoded protein: CSSSEGGTQYF.

This chain uses TRBV5-5 with TRBJ2-7; 13 bases align to TRBD2. The CDR3 extends over 14 amino acids. Per the germline V gene, CDR1 is SGHKS and CDR2 is YYEKEE (reference sequence). V lost 3 bases to trimming and J lost 6 bases; unmatched junction nucleotides: 3. The CDR3 here is CASSYGLAGAEQYF. In DNA form, the CDR3 reads TGTGCCAGCAGCTACGGACTAGCGGGAGCCGAGCAGTACTTC.

This clonotype was seen only a few times. This chain connects TRBV9 to TRBJ2-6, with D possibly being TRBD1 (6 bases). The CDR3 is made up of 17 amino acids. Per the germline V gene, CDR1 is SGDLS and CDR2 is YYNGEE. Trimming pared 3 bases from V and 0 bases from J, leaving 13 bases between. DNA for the CDR3: TGTGCCAGCAGCGCCTGGGGACATTTCTCTGGGGCCAACGTCCTGACTTTC. Protein: CASSAWGHFSGANVLTF.